These T cell receptor beta chains were read from a single sample in a study of shared clonotypes between healthy human individuals. The repertoire was sequenced with immunoSEQ multiplex PCR; TCRdb's copy has only in-frame clones and lacks some. The profile shows millions of clones, roughly 96% of them singletons. Sample: naive CD4+ T cells sorted from blood. The receptors originated from a man aged 18 to 30 in good health. CDR3s include the opening cysteine and the closing phenylalanine or tryptophan. A D gene is named only where the DNA matches it firmly. The size field is filled for only some rows; it gives once, few, many or a size class.

V: TRBV21-1
D: NA
J: TRBJ2-5
size: NA
DNA: TGTGCCAGCAGCACCAGACTGGAGGGGAGGTTTCGTAGGACAGAGACCCAGTACTTC
CDR3: CASSTRLEGRFRRTETQYF

V: TRBV19
D: NA
J: TRBJ2-1
size: NA
DNA: TGTGCCAGTAGTATGGAGACGGGCTCCTACAATGAGCAGTTCTTC
CDR3: CASSMETGSYNEQFF

V: TRBV28
D: NA
J: TRBJ1-1
size: once
DNA: TGTGCCAGCGGCAGGGGAGTGCGGCAGACTGAAGCTTTCTTT
CDR3: CASGRGVRQTEAFF

V: TRBV4-2
D: TRBD1
J: TRBJ2-7
size: NA
DNA: TGTGCCAGCAGCCAAGGACAGGGGGCAAGCTACGAGCAGTACTTC
CDR3: CASSQGQGASYEQYF

V: TRBV7-8
D: NA
J: TRBJ2-2
size: NA
DNA: TGTGCCAGCAGCTCCGACAAATCGAACACCGGGGAGCTGTTTTTT
CDR3: CASSSDKSNTGELFF

V: TRBV5-7
D: NA
J: TRBJ1-5
size: NA
DNA: TGTGCCAGCAGCACAAAAGACAATCAGCCCCAGCATTTT
CDR3: CASSTKDNQPQHF

V: TRBV11-2
D: TRBD1
J: TRBJ1-2
size: NA
DNA: TGTGCCAGCAGCTTAGGCGGACAGGCGAGTAACTATGGCTACACCTTC
CDR3: CASSLGGQASNYGYTF

V: TRBV2
D: TRBD1
J: TRBJ2-7
size: NA
DNA: TGTGCCAGCAGTCTCGGGACAGTGGGATACTACGAGCAGTACTTC
CDR3: CASSLGTVGYYEQYF

V: TRBV5-1
D: TRBD1
J: TRBJ1-4
size: NA
DNA: TGCGCCAGCAGCTCCGACAGGGCAACTAATGAAAAACTGTTTTTT
CDR3: CASSSDRATNEKLFF

V: TRBV12-5
D: NA
J: TRBJ1-3
size: NA
DNA: TGTGCTAGTGGTTACGGAAACACCATATATTTT
CDR3: CASGYGNTIYF

V: TRBV10-1
D: TRBD1
J: TRBJ2-7
size: NA
DNA: TGCGCCAGCGGGGACAGCTCCTACGAGCAGTACTTC
CDR3: CASGDSSYEQYF

V: TRBV5-4
D: TRBD1
J: TRBJ2-3
size: NA
DNA: TGTGCCAGCAGCTCGATGCAACAGGGGCCTTTGCAGTATTTT
CDR3: CASSSMQQGPLQYF

V: TRBV11-2
D: TRBD2
J: TRBJ2-3
size: NA
DNA: TGTGCCAGCAGCCCGAGCGGGGTCTTAGGGACAGATACGCAGTATTTT
CDR3: CASSPSGVLGTDTQYF

V: TRBV2
D: TRBD2
J: TRBJ2-3
size: NA
DNA: TGTGCCAGCAGTGAGATGACTAGCGGGGGGATAGATACGCAGTATTTT
CDR3: CASSEMTSGGIDTQYF

V: TRBV9
D: NA
J: TRBJ1-3
size: NA
DNA: TGTGCCAGCAGCGGTGGGGCTAGTGGAAACACCATATATTTT
CDR3: CASSGGASGNTIYF

V: TRBV2
D: TRBD1
J: TRBJ2-7
size: NA
DNA: TGTGCCAGCAGTGGTTGGGACAGGCCCTACGAGCAGTACTTC
CDR3: CASSGWDRPYEQYF

V: TRBV6-1
D: NA
J: TRBJ1-2
size: once
DNA: TGTGCCAGCAGTGGAACCCAGGGTTTGCTCAGCTACACCTTC
CDR3: CASSGTQGLLSYTF

V: TRBV7-9
D: TRBD2
J: TRBJ2-1
size: NA
DNA: TGTGCCAGCAGCCCGGGACTAGCGGGGAATAATGAGCAGTTCTTC
CDR3: CASSPGLAGNNEQFF

V: TRBV10-3
D: NA
J: TRBJ2-5
size: NA
DNA: TGTGCCATCAGTGAATTGGGGGAGACCCAGTACTTC
CDR3: CAISELGETQYF

V: TRBV20-1
D: NA
J: TRBJ2-5
size: once
DNA: TGCAGTGCAGGGTCGGGCGGCCAGTACTTC
CDR3: CSAGSGGQYF

V: TRBV19
D: TRBD2
J: TRBJ2-5
size: once
DNA: TGTGCCAGTAGTACCGGACTAGCGGACCAAGAGACCCAGTACTTC
CDR3: CASSTGLADQETQYF

V: TRBV29-1
D: NA
J: TRBJ2-3
size: once
DNA: TGCAGCGTCGGGCGAGCGGAGGGCACAGATACGCAGTATTTT
CDR3: CSVGRAEGTDTQYF

V: TRBV4-1
D: TRBD2
J: TRBJ2-7
size: NA
DNA: TGCGCCAGCAGCCAACCACTAGCGGGTTCCTACGAGCAGTACTTC
CDR3: CASSQPLAGSYEQYF

V: TRBV18
D: TRBD2
J: TRBJ2-7
size: NA
DNA: TGTGCCAGCTCCCTCGGGACTAGCGGGCTCTCCTACGAGCAGTACTTC
CDR3: CASSLGTSGLSYEQYF

V: TRBV10-3
D: NA
J: TRBJ1-4
size: NA
DNA: TGTGCCATCAGTGAGTGGGGGGCTAATGAAAAACTGTTTTTT
CDR3: CAISEWGANEKLFF

V: TRBV5-6
D: NA
J: TRBJ1-2
size: NA
DNA: TGTGCCAGCAGCTTGACAGGCTATGGCTACACCTTC
CDR3: CASSLTGYGYTF

V: TRBV5-6
D: TRBD1
J: TRBJ1-3
size: NA
DNA: TGTGCCAGCAGCTCAGACACAGGGGCGGGAAACACCATATATTTT
CDR3: CASSSDTGAGNTIYF

V: TRBV5-6
D: NA
J: TRBJ1-2
size: NA
DNA: TGTGCCAGCAGCTTGAGAAGGGTTAACTATGGCTACACCTTC
CDR3: CASSLRRVNYGYTF

V: TRBV5-1
D: TRBD1
J: TRBJ1-4
size: NA
DNA: TGCGCCAGCAGCTTGGACAGGGGAGGAGAAAAACTGTTTTTT
CDR3: CASSLDRGGEKLFF

V: TRBV11-2
D: NA
J: TRBJ2-1
size: once
DNA: TGTGCCAGCAGCCCCCGGGACAATGAGCAGTTCTTC
CDR3: CASSPRDNEQFF

V: TRBV4-1
D: NA
J: TRBJ2-1
size: NA
DNA: TGCGCCAGCAGCCAAGGTAAACTAAACCTCTTCAATGAGCAGTTCTTC
CDR3: CASSQGKLNLFNEQFF

V: TRBV6-1
D: NA
J: TRBJ1-5
size: once
DNA: TGTGCCAGCAGTGGGGGTCCCAATCAGCCCCAGCATTTT
CDR3: CASSGGPNQPQHF

V: TRBV18
D: NA
J: TRBJ2-4
size: NA
DNA: TGTGCCAGCTCACCACCTATACTAGCCGGACGGGTTCAGTACTTC
CDR3: CASSPPILAGRVQYF

V: TRBV5-1
D: NA
J: TRBJ2-4
size: NA
DNA: TGCGCCAGCAGCTTGGACAGTCCAAAAAACATTCAGTACTTC
CDR3: CASSLDSPKNIQYF

V: TRBV14
D: NA
J: TRBJ2-7
size: NA
DNA: TGTGCCAGCAGCCAGGGGATTTGGGGCGAGCAGTACTTC
CDR3: CASSQGIWGEQYF

V: TRBV5-1
D: TRBD1
J: TRBJ2-5
size: NA
DNA: TGCGCCAGCAGCTTGGGGACAGGGATTAGGGAGACCCAGTACTTC
CDR3: CASSLGTGIRETQYF